This T cell receptor (beta chain) is from a study of HIV-infected children after antiretroviral therapy interruption. About the research overall: Interruption-arm sampling covered weeks 0, 12, interruption end (24 or 48), and about 3 years post-study.

The treatment: PENTA 11 planned treatment interruption arm or continuous ART arm. This clonotype was recorded many times. The TCR library was built from RNA with a 3' RACE protocol and unique molecular identifiers. One entry per CDR3 protein results from TCRdb running MiXCR on the 3' RACE reads. The sample shows roughly 46,000 distinct CDR3 sequences, around 4.7% of them seen only once. The receptor comes from a pool of human donors with HIV. Sequencing was performed on CD45RA+ CD4+ T cells from PBMCs, pooled from several time points, taken from a donor given antiretroviral therapy, either interrupted or continuous. The subset denotes: naive CD4+ CD45RA+ CD45RO- T cells.

CDR3 in DNA: TGTGCCAGCAAAAACAGCTTCGATGAGCAGTTCTTC. Amino acids: CASKNSFDEQFF. The gene calls are TRBV2 and TRBJ2-1; D ambiguous. V lost 7 bases to trimming and J lost 8 bases, with 12 bases between them. The CDR3 runs to 12 residues. CDR1 SNHLY and CDR2 FYNNEI come from the germline V gene. The whole variable domain, filled in from reference TRBV2 and TRBJ2-1, reads EPEVTQTPSHQVTQMGQEVILRCVPISNHLYFYWYRQILGQKVEFLVSFYNNEISEKSEIFDDQFSVERPDGSNFTLKIRSTKLEDSAMYFCASKNSFDEQFFGPGTRLTVL.